This T cell receptor (beta chain) was sequenced in a study of blood T cell repertoires in COVID-19. The germline V gene has CDR1 SGHTA and CDR2 FQGNSA. Trimming left V 4 bases short and J 2 bases short, with 9 bases between. The CDR3 length is 14 residues. The method was immunoSEQ multiplex PCR; TCRdb's version includes in-frame clones alone and lacks a portion of them. The table includes under 200,000 clones, less than 85% detected once. Sequencing was performed on PBMCs or T cells enriched from blood (not recorded which). The origin of this receptor is a man aged 60-69 years who had recovered from COVID-19. This rearrangement joins TRBV7-2 to TRBJ2-1; perhaps TRBD2 as D (6 bases). In nucleotides, the CDR3 is TGTGCCAGCAGCTCCGGGGGTGCCTACAATGAGCAGTTCTTC. It translates to CASSSGGAYNEQFF.